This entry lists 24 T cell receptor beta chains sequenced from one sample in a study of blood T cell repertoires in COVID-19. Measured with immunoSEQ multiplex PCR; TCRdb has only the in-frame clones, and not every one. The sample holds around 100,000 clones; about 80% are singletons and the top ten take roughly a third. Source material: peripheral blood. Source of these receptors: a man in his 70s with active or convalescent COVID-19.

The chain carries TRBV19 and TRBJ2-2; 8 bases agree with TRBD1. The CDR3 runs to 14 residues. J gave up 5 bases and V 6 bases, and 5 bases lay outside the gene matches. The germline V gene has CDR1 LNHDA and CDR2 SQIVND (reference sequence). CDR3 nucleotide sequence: TGTGCCAGTAGGGACAGGGCTTATACCGGGGAGCTGTTTTTT. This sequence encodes CASRDRAYTGELFF. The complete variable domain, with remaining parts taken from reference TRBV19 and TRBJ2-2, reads DGGITQSPKYLFRKEGQNVTLSCEQNLNHDAMYWYRQDPGQGLRLIYYSQIVNDFQKGDIAEGYSVSREKKESFPLTVTSAQKNPTAFYLCASRDRAYTGELFFGEGSRLTVL.

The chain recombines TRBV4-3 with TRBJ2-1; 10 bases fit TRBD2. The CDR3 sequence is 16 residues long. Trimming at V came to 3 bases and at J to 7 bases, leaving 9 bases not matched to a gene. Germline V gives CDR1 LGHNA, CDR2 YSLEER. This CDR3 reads CASSQEASGRRNEQFF. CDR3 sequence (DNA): TGCGCCAGCAGCCAGGAGGCTAGCGGGAGAAGGAATGAGCAGTTCTTC.

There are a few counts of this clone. The CDR3 DNA is TGTGCCAGCAGTGGTGCGAGCGTTGGCTACACCTTC. Translating it yields CASSGASVGYTF. The chain employs TRBV2 and TRBJ1-2, with D hard to call. This CDR3 is built from 12 residues. V lost 4 bases to trimming and J lost 7 bases, with 10 bases between them. The germline CDR1 and CDR2 sequences are SNHLY and FYNNEI.

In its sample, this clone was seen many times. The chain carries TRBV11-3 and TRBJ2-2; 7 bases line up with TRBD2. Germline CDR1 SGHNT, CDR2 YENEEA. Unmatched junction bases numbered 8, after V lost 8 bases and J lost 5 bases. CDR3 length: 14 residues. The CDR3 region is CASLIAGATGELFF. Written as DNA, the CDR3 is TGTGCCAGCCTCATTGCGGGAGCGACCGGGGAGCTGTTTTTT.

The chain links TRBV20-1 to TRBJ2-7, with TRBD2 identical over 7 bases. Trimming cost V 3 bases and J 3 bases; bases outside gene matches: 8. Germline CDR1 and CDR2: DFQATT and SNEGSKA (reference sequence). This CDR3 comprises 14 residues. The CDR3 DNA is TGCAGTGCTAGTAGAGGACTAGGTCTCTACGAGCAGTACTTC. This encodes CSASRGLGLYEQYF.

The DNA for the CDR3 is TGTGCCAGCAGCCTTAGCGTACACTCCTACGAGCAGTACTTC. Translated, it gives CASSLSVHSYEQYF. The chain has TRBV6-5 and TRBJ2-7; the D gene is possibly TRBD2 (5 bases). CDR1 MNHEY and CDR2 SVGAGI come from the germline V gene. This CDR3 comprises 14 residues. The V end lost 6 bases, the J end lost 0 bases, and 12 bases lay between the germline ends.

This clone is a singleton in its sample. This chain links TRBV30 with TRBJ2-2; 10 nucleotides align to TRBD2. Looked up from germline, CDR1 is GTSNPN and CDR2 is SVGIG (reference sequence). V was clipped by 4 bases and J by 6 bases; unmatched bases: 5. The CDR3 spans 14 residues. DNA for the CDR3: TGTGCCTGGACTAGCGGGAGTGGGGCCGGGGAGCTGTTTTTT. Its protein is CAWTSGSGAGELFF.

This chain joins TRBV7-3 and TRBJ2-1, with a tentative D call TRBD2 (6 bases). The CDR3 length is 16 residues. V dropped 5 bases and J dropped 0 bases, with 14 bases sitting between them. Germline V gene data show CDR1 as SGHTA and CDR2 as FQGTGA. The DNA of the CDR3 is TGTGCCAGCAGCCGGGACGCCGGGAGCTCCTACAATGAGCAGTTCTTC. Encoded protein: CASSRDAGSSYNEQFF.

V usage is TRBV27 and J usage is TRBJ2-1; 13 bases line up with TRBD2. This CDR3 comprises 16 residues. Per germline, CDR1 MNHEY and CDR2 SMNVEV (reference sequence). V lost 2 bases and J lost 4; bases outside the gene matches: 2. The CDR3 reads CASSLGTSGTYNEQFF. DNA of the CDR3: TGTGCCAGCAGTTTAGGGACTAGCGGGACGTACAATGAGCAGTTCTTC.

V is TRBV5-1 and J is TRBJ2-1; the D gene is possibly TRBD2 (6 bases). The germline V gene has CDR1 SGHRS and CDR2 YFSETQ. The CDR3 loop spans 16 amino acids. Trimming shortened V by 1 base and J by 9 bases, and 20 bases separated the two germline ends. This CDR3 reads CASSLRGTRLQSEQFF. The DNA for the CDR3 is TGCGCCAGCAGCTTGCGGGGGACCCGCTTACAAAGTGAGCAGTTCTTC.

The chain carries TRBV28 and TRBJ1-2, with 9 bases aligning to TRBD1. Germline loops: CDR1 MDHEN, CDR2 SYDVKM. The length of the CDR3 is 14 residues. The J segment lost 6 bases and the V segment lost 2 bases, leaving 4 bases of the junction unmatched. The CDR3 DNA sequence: TGTGCCAGCAGTTTACCGCGGACAGGGGATGGCTACACCTTC. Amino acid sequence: CASSLPRTGDGYTF.

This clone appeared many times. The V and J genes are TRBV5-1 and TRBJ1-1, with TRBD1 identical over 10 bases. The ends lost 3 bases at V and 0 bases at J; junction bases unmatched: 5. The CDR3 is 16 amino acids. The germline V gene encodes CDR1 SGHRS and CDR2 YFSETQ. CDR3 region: CASSSGTGDMNTEAFF. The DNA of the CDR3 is TGCGCCAGCAGCTCCGGGACAGGGGACATGAACACTGAAGCTTTCTTT.

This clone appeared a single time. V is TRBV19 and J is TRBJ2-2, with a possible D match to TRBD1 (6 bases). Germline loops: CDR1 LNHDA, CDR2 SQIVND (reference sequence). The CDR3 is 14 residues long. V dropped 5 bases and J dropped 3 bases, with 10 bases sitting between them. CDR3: CASSSRTDTGELFF. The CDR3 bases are TGTGCCAGTAGTTCCCGGACAGACACCGGGGAGCTGTTTTTT.

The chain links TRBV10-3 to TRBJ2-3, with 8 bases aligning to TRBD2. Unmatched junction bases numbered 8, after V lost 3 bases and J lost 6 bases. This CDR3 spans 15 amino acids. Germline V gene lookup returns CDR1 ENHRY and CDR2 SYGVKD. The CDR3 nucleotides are TGTGCCATCAGTGAAGCGGGAGTGGGGGGTGATACGCAGTATTTT. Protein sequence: CAISEAGVGGDTQYF.

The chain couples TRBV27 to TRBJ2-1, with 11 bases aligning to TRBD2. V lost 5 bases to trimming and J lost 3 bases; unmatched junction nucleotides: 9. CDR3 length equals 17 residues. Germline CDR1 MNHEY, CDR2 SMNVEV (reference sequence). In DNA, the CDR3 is TGTGCCAGCAGTCTTTCCCGACTAGCGGGAAGCTACAATGAGCAGTTCTTC. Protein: CASSLSRLAGSYNEQFF.

The CDR3 loop reads CASSVTGDNSPLHF. CDR3 DNA sequence: TGTGCCAGTTCCGTAACAGGGGACAATTCACCCCTCCACTTT. This chain uses TRBV7-6 with TRBJ1-6, with 7 bases that match TRBD1. The germline gives CDR1 SGHVS, CDR2 FNYEAQ. This CDR3 is 14 amino acids long. Germline trimming cut 9 bases from V and 7 bases from J; bases unmatched to any gene: 9.

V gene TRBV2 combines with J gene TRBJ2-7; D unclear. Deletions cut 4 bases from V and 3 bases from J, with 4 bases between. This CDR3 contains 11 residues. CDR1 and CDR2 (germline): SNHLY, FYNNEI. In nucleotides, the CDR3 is TGTGCCAGCAGTGCTTTCTACGAGCAGTACTTC. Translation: CASSAFYEQYF.

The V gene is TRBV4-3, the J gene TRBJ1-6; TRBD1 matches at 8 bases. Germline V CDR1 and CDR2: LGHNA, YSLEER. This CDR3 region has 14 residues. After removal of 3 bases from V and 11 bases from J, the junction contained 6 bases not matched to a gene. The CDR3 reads CASSQLDREAPLHF. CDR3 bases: TGCGCCAGCAGCCAGTTGGACAGGGAGGCACCCCTCCACTTT.

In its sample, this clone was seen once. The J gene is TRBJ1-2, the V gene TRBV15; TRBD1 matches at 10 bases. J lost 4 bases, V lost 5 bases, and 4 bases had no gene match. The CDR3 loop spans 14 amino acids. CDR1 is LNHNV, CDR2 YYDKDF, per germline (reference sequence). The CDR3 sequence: CATSATGGGYGYTF. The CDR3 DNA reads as TGTGCCACCAGCGCGACAGGGGGCGGCTATGGCTACACCTTC.

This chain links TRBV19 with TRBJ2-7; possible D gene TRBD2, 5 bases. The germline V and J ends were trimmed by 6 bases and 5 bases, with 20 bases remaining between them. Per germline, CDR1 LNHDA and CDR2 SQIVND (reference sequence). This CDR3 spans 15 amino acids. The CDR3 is CASSLSYEGPDEQYF. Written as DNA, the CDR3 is TGTGCCAGTAGCCTCAGCTACGAGGGCCCTGACGAGCAGTACTTC.

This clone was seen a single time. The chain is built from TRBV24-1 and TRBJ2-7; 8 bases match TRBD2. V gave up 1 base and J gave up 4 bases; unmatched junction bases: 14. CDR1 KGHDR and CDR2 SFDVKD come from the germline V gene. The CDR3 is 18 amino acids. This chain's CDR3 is CATSDFVLAAYQAYEQYF. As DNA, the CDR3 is TGTGCCACCAGTGATTTTGTACTAGCGGCCTACCAGGCATACGAGCAGTACTTC.

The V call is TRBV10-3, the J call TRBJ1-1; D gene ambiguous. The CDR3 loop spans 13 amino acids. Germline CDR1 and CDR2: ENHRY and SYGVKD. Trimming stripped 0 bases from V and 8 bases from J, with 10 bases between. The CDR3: CAISESPQREAFF. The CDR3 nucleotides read TGTGCCATCAGTGAGTCGCCGCAGAGGGAAGCTTTCTTT.

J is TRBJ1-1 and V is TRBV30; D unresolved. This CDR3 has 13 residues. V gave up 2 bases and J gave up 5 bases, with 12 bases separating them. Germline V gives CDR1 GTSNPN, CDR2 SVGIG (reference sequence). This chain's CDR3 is CAWSLTGSTEAFF. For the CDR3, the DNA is TGTGCCTGGAGTTTAACGGGTTCGACTGAAGCTTTCTTT.

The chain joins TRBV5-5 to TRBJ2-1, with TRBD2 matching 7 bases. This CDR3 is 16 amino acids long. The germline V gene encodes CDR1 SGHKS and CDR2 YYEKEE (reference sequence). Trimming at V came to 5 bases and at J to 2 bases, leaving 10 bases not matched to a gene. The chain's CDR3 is CASRQDLGRAYNEQFF. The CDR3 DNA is TGTGCCAGCAGACAGGACTTAGGGAGGGCCTACAATGAGCAGTTCTTC.